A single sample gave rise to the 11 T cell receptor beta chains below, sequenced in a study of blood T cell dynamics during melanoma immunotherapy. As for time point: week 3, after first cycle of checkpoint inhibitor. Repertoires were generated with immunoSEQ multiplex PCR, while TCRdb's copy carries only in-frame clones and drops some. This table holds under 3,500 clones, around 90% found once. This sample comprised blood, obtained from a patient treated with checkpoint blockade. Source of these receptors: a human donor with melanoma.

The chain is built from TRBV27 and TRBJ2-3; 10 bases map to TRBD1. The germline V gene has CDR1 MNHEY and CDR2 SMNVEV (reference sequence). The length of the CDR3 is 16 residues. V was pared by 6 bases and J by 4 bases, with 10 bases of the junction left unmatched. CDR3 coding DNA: TGTGCCAGCAGCTCCAACCGGGACAGGGGCCCAGATACGCAGTATTTT. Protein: CASSSNRDRGPDTQYF.

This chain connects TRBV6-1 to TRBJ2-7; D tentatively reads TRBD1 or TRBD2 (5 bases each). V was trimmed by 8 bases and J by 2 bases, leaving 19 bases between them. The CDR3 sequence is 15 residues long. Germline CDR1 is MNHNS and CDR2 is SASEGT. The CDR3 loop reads CASGNYGTVTYEQYF. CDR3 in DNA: TGTGCCAGCGGAAACTACGGGACCGTAACCTACGAGCAGTACTTC.

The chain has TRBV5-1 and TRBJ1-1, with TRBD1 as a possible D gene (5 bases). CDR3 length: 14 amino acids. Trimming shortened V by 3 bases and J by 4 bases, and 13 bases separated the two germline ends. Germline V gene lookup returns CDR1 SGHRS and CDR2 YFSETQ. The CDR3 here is CASSSGEGLTEAFF. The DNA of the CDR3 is TGCGCCAGCAGCTCCGGAGAGGGGCTCACTGAAGCTTTCTTT.

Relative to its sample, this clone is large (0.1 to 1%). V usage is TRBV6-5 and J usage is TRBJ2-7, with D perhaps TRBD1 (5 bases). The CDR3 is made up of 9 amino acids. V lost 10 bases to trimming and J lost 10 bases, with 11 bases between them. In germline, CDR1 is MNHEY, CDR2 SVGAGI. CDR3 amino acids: CANPGIQYF. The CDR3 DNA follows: TGTGCCAACCCAGGGATACAGTACTTC.

Here the CDR3 DNA reads TGTGCCAGCAGCTTAGACAGAATGGCCGGCGAGCAGTACTTC. Translating gives CASSLDRMAGEQYF. The V and J genes are TRBV11-3 and TRBJ2-7; D is ambiguous. Germline CDR1 SGHNT, CDR2 YENEEA. Deletions cut 0 bases from V and 6 bases from J, with 12 bases between. CDR3 length equals 14 residues.

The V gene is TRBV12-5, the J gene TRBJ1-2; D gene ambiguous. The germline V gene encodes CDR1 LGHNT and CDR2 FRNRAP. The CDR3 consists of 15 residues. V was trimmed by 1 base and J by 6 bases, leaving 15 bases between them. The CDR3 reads CASGLAPPAGHGYTF. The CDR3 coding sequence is TGTGCTAGTGGTTTGGCCCCGCCAGCTGGTCATGGCTACACCTTC.

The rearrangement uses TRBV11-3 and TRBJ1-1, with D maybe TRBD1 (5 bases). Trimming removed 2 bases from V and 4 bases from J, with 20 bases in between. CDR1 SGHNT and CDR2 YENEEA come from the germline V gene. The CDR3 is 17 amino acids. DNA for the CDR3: TGTGCCAGCAGCTTATGGGACCTGGGGCGGGGTGTCACTGAAGCTTTCTTT. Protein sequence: CASSLWDLGRGVTEAFF.

The DNA of the CDR3 is TGTGCCAGCAGCTTTAAGGAGGGAGGCTACGAGCAGTACTTC. This gives the protein CASSFKEGGYEQYF. The chain is built from TRBV7-6 and TRBJ2-7; tentative D call: TRBD2 (6 bases). CDR3 length equals 14 residues. V was trimmed by 3 bases and J by 3 bases, leaving 12 bases between them. The germline V gene encodes CDR1 SGHVS and CDR2 FNYEAQ.

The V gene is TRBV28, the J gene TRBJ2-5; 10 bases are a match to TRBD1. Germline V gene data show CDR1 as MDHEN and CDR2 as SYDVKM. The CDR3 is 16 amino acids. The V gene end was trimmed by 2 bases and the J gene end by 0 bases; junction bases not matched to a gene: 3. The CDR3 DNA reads TGTGCCAGCAGTTTACTGGGACAGGGGAACCAAGAGACCCAGTACTTC. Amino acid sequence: CASSLLGQGNQETQYF. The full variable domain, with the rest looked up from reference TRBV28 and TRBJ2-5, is DVKVTQSSRYLVKRTGEKVFLECVQDMDHENMFWYRQDPGLGLRLIYFSYDVKMKEKGDIPEGYSVSREKKERFSLILESASTNQTSMYLCASSLLGQGNQETQYFGPGTRLLVL.

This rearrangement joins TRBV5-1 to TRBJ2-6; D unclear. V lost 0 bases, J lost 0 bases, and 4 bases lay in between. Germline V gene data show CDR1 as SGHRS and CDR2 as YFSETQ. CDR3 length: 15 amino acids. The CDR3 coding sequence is TGCGCCAGCAGCTTGGAATCCTCTGGGGCCAACGTCCTGACTTTC. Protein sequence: CASSLESSGANVLTF.

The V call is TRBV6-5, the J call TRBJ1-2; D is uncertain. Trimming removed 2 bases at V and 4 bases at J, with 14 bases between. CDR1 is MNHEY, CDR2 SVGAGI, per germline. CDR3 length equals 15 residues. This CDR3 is CASSYGNHRGYGYTF. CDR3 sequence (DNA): TGTGCCAGCAGTTACGGGAACCATAGAGGCTATGGCTACACCTTC.